These 25 T cell receptor beta chains were sequenced from one sample in a study of T-cell reconstitution after alpha-beta-depleted transplantation in children. Unique molecular identifiers were incorporated when the TCRbeta library was constructed. MiXCR was run by TCRdb on the PCR reads, yielding one entry per CDR3 protein. The sample records about 440,000 distinct CDR3 sequences, 43% being singletons. Source: PBMCs, taken before TCRalphabeta/CD19-depleted stem cell transplant. All receptors come from a girl aged 2 to 10 with aplastic anemia, due to receive a stem cell transplant.

The chain couples TRBV11-2 to TRBJ2-1; 11 positions agree with TRBD2. The CDR3 runs 16 residues. The junction had 9 bases not matched to a gene; V was cut back by 7 bases and J by 4 bases. CDR1 and CDR2 from the germline V gene are SGHAT and FQNNGV. CDR3: CASTLTSGATYNEQFF. The CDR3 region has the DNA TGTGCCAGCACCTTGACTAGCGGGGCCACTTACAATGAGCAGTTCTTC.

This rearrangement joins TRBV12-3 or TRBV12-4 to TRBJ1-2; 10 bases align to TRBD1. The CDR3 has 14 amino acids. Trimming cost V 5 bases and J 8 bases; bases outside gene matches: 8. The CDR3 reads CASSPRRDRGGYTF. The CDR3 DNA reads as TGTGCCAGCAGTCCCAGAAGGGACAGGGGCGGCTACACCTTC.

This clonotype has more than one count but fewer than ten. The chain couples TRBV11-2 to TRBJ2-7; maybe TRBD2 (7 bases). Germline assignment: CDR1 SGHAT and CDR2 FQNNGV. V lost 0 bases, J lost 0 bases, and 12 bases lay in between. The CDR3 runs to 16 residues. CDR3 protein: CASSLEGGALSYEQYF. The CDR3 nucleotides are TGTGCCAGCAGCTTAGAAGGGGGGGCCCTCTCCTACGAGCAGTACTTC.

The chain combines TRBV5-6 with TRBJ1-1, with a possible D match to TRBD1 (5 bases). The V end was cut by 0 bases, the J end by 0 bases, with 9 bases between. This CDR3 contains 15 residues. The germline gives CDR1 SGHDT, CDR2 YYEEEE. The CDR3 region has the DNA TGTGCCAGCAGCTTGGGGGGCACCATGAACACTGAAGCTTTCTTT. Translated: CASSLGGTMNTEAFF.

This clonotype was found many times. The chain couples TRBV28 to TRBJ2-3; D gene unclear. CDR1 is MDHEN and CDR2 is SYDVKM in the germline V gene. Between the trimmed V and J ends, which lost 4 bases and 6 bases, there was a span of 5 bases. This CDR3 comprises 11 residues. Here the CDR3 reads CASSYSDTQYF. CDR3 DNA: TGTGCCAGCAGTTATAGTGATACGCAGTATTTT.

In this sample, this clonotype turned up a few times. The CDR3 reads CSARDPASTDTQYF. The CDR3 DNA is TGCAGTGCTAGAGATCCAGCTAGCACAGATACGCAGTATTTT. The genes are TRBV20-1 and TRBJ2-3; unclear D gene. Trimming took off 0 bases at V and 0 bases at J, with 7 bases between the two ends. CDR1 is DFQATT, CDR2 SNEGSKA, per germline (reference sequence). This CDR3 spans 14 amino acids.

This clonotype has a handful of counts. The chain carries TRBV6-5 and TRBJ2-1; maybe TRBD2 (6 bases). Trimming shortened V by 0 bases and J by 0 bases, and 9 bases separated the two germline ends. Germline CDR1 reads MNHEY; CDR2 reads SVGAGI. The CDR3 totals 16 residues. CDR3 DNA: TGTGCCAGCAGTTACTCTGGGGGGAGCTCCTACAATGAGCAGTTCTTC. Its protein is CASSYSGGSSYNEQFF.

The chain employs TRBV6-2 or TRBV6-3 and TRBJ2-2; D ambiguous. V dropped 0 bases and J dropped 8 bases, with 7 bases sitting between them. Germline V CDR1 and CDR2: MNHEY, SVGEGT. The CDR3 covers 13 residues. CDR3 DNA: TGTGCCAGCAGTTACTCATGGCAGGGGGAGCTGTTTTTT. The encoded protein is CASSYSWQGELFF.

The rearrangement uses TRBV29-1 and TRBJ2-3, with D perhaps assigned TRBD1 or TRBD2 (6 bases each). V gave up 7 bases and J gave up 4 bases, with 12 bases separating them. Per germline, CDR1 SQVTM and CDR2 ANQGSEA. CDR3 length: 12 residues. Here the CDR3 reads CSGSGGPDTQYF. Here the CDR3 DNA reads TGCAGCGGGTCCGGGGGCCCAGATACGCAGTATTTT.

This chain uses TRBV27 with TRBJ1-2, with D perhaps TRBD1 (6 bases). Trimming removed 5 bases from V and 6 bases from J, with 22 bases in between. Germline V CDR1 and CDR2: MNHEY, SMNVEV (reference sequence). CDR3 length: 16 residues. The CDR3 region has the DNA TGTGCCAGCAGTCGGGGGCCGACCGGGACGGGTGATGGCTACACCTTC. Translated: CASSRGPTGTGDGYTF.

The CDR3, as DNA: TGCAGCGTTGGGGGGACAGGGCAAAGGGCCAACGTCCTGACTTTC. Translation: CSVGGTGQRANVLTF. This chain connects TRBV29-1 to TRBJ2-6; 9 positions agree with TRBD1. V trimming: 4 bases; J trimming: 5 bases; junction bases outside the gene matches: 6. CDR1 is SQVTM, CDR2 ANQGSEA, per germline. This CDR3 comprises 15 residues.

This clonotype was counted at least ten times. The chain employs TRBV7-8 and TRBJ2-7; D might be TRBD1 or TRBD2, each matching 5 bases. Germline CDR1 SGHVS, CDR2 FQNEAQ. The CDR3 is 13 amino acids. Trimming stripped 5 bases from V and 3 bases from J, with 11 bases between. CDR3 sequence reads: CASSLGPGYEQYF. CDR3 nucleotides: TGTGCCAGCAGCCTGGGACCCGGCTACGAGCAGTACTTC.

CDR3 sequence: CASSSQTGNNEQYF. The CDR3 DNA reads as TGTGCCAGTAGTAGCCAAACGGGGAATAACGAGCAGTACTTC. This chain links TRBV19 with TRBJ2-7; possible D gene TRBD2, 5 bases. The germline V gene encodes CDR1 LNHDA and CDR2 SQIVND (reference sequence). V was clipped by 4 bases and J by 5 bases, with 15 bases between them. This CDR3 contains 14 residues. Looking up the rest from reference TRBV19 and TRBJ2-7 gives the full variable domain: DGGITQSPKYLFRKEGQNVTLSCEQNLNHDAMYWYRQDPGQGLRLIYYSQIVNDFQKGDIAEGYSVSREKKESFPLTVTSAQKNPTAFYLCASSSQTGNNEQYFGPGTRLTVT.

This clonotype is a singleton in its sample. This rearrangement joins TRBV29-1 to TRBJ2-7, with 8 bases matching TRBD2. Germline V lookup: CDR1 SQVTM, CDR2 ANQGSEA. The CDR3 length is 12 residues. V trimming: 4 bases; J trimming: 2 bases; junction bases outside the gene matches: 1. The CDR3 nucleotides read TGCAGCGTTGCGGGAGGGCCCTACGAGCAGTACTTC. Protein sequence: CSVAGGPYEQYF.

The chain links TRBV6-1 to TRBJ2-2; 10 bases are a match to TRBD1. The CDR3 length is 15 residues. Per germline, CDR1 MNHNS and CDR2 SASEGT. After removal of 4 bases from V and 4 bases from J, the junction contained 3 bases not matched to a gene. The CDR3, as DNA: TGTGCCAGCAGTGGGGGACAGGGGATCACCGGGGAGCTGTTTTTT. It yields the protein CASSGGQGITGELFF.

This sequence joins TRBV5-6 and TRBJ1-2; D remains ambiguous. The V gene's germline CDR1 is SGHDT and CDR2 YYEEEE. Trimming removed 4 bases at V and 6 bases at J, with 19 bases between. The CDR3 has 15 residues. CDR3 sequence (DNA): TGTGCCAGCAGCGCCCCCACGTGGGGTCGGGATGGCTACACCTTC. Its translation: CASSAPTWGRDGYTF.

This clonotype was detected a few times. The V and J genes are TRBV20-1 and TRBJ2-3; D call uncertain. The V end was cut by 6 bases, the J end by 2 bases, with 12 bases between. Germline V gene lookup returns CDR1 DFQATT and CDR2 SNEGSKA (reference sequence). The CDR3 has 13 amino acids. CDR3 sequence (DNA): TGCAGTGCCATCGGTGGTCCCACAGATACGCAGTATTTT. It codes for CSAIGGPTDTQYF.

This clonotype has only one observation. The chain is built from TRBV20-1 and TRBJ2-5; D not resolved. CDR3 size: 13 residues. Trimming shortened V by 1 base and J by 0 bases, and 6 bases separated the two germline ends. CDR1 is DFQATT, CDR2 SNEGSKA, per germline (reference sequence). The DNA for the CDR3 is TGCAGTGCTAGAGCCGTCAACCAAGAGACCCAGTACTTC. This codes for CSARAVNQETQYF.

The chain links TRBV20-1 to TRBJ2-3, with TRBD1 matching 7 bases. The CDR3 runs 11 residues. CDR1 and CDR2 from the germline V gene are DFQATT and SNEGSKA (reference sequence). CDR3 sequence: CTGHRGDTQYF. The DNA of the CDR3 is TGCACGGGCCACAGGGGAGATACGCAGTATTTT.

The chain couples TRBV4-1 to TRBJ2-1; 7 bases are a match to TRBD2. There are 14 residues in the CDR3. CDR1 is MGHRA, CDR2 YSYEKL, per germline. Losses at the gene ends were 4 bases for V and 6 bases for J; bases not matched to a gene: 6. The CDR3 coding sequence is TGCGCCAGCAGCCCGATAGCGGGTATCAATGAGCAGTTCTTC. It specifies CASSPIAGINEQFF.

At least ten counts were recorded for this clonotype. The gene calls are TRBV12-3 or TRBV12-4 and TRBJ2-2; TRBD2 matches 9 bases. This CDR3 has 16 residues. V was clipped by 3 bases and J by 3 bases; unmatched bases: 5. In nucleotides, the CDR3 is TGTGCCAGCAGTTTTGGAGCGGGGGGACACACCGGGGAGCTGTTTTTT. It specifies CASSFGAGGHTGELFF.

This clonotype was detected many times. The chain carries TRBV7-6 and TRBJ2-7, with 7 bases matching TRBD2. The V segment lost 1 base and the J segment 4 bases; nucleotides outside the gene matches: 4. Germline lookup yields CDR1 SGHVS and CDR2 FNYEAQ. CDR3 length: 14 amino acids. This CDR3 is CASSLDSGPYEQYF. CDR3 nucleotides: TGTGCCAGCAGCTTAGATAGCGGGCCGTACGAGCAGTACTTC.

This clonotype was seen many times. The chain links TRBV25-1 to TRBJ2-4; 8 bases agree with TRBD1. Germline V gene sequence: CDR1 MGHDK, CDR2 SYGVNS. This CDR3 spans 15 amino acids. The junction had 13 bases not matched to a gene; V was cut back by 7 bases and J by 8 bases. CDR3 protein: CASTSSSAGGYIQYF. The DNA for the CDR3 is TGTGCCAGCACCTCCTCGTCGGCAGGGGGCTACATTCAGTACTTC.

This chain joins TRBV29-1 and TRBJ2-5; D might be TRBD1 (6 bases). Germline V gene data show CDR1 as SQVTM and CDR2 as ANQGSEA. The length of the CDR3 is 15 residues. The ends were cut back, 2 bases at V and 4 bases at J, with 17 bases in the middle. The CDR3 is CSVEFYRQGSETQYF. As DNA, the CDR3 is TGCAGCGTTGAATTTTATCGGCAGGGGTCAGAGACCCAGTACTTC. The complete variable domain, with remaining parts taken from reference TRBV29-1 and TRBJ2-5, reads SAVISQKPSRDICQRGTSLTIQCQVDSQVTMMFWYRQQPGQSLTLIATANQGSEATYESGFVIDKFPISRPNLTFSTLTVSNMSPEDSSIYLCSVEFYRQGSETQYFGPGTRLLVL.

The V call is TRBV20-1, the J call TRBJ2-7; TRBD2 might be the D (6 bases). The germline gives CDR1 DFQATT, CDR2 SNEGSKA (reference sequence). The CDR3 is 15 residues long. Trimming took off 3 bases at V and 2 bases at J, with 17 bases between the two ends. The CDR3 sequence: CSASGSGTRTYEQYF. CDR3 coding DNA: TGCAGTGCTAGTGGATCCGGGACTCGCACCTACGAGCAGTACTTC.